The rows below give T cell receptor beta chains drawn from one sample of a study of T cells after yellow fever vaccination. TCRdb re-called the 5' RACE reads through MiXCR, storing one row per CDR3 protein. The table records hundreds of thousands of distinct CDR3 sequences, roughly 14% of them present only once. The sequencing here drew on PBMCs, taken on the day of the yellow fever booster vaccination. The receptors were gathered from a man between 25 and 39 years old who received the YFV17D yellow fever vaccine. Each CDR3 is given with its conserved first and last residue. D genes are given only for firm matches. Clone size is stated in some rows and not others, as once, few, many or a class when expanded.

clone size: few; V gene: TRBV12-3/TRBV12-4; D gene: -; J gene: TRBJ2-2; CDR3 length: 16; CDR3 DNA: TGTGCCAGCAGTTTATACGGAGGCCAGAACACCGGGGAGCTGTTTTTT; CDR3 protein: CASSLYGGQNTGELFF
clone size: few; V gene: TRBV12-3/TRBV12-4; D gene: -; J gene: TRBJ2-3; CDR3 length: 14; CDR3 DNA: TGTGCCAGCAGTTCCGAGGGCGGCCTCGATACGCAGTATTTT; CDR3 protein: CASSSEGGLDTQYF
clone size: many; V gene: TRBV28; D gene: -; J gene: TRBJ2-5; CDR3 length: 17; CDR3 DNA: TGTGCCAGCAGCGCCCAAGTACTGGGCTTGAGTAAGGAGACCCAGTACTTC; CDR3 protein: CASSAQVLGLSKETQYF
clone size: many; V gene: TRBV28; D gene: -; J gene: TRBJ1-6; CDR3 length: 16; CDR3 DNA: TGTGCCAGCAATCCAAACGAGGGCTCCTATAATTCACCCCTCCACTTT; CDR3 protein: CASNPNEGSYNSPLHF
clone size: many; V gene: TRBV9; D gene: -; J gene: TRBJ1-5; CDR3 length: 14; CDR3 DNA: TGTGCCAGCAGCGGGGGACGAGGTGATCAGCCCCAGCATTTT; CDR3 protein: CASSGGRGDQPQHF
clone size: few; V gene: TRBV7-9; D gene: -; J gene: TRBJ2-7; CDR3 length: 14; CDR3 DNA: TGTGCCAGCAGCTTAAACGGTCACTCCTACGAGCAGTACTTC; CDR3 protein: CASSLNGHSYEQYF
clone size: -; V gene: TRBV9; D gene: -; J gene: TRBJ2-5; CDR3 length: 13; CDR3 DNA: TGTGCCAGCAGCGCGATAAACCAAGAGACCCAGTACTTC; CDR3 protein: CASSAINQETQYF
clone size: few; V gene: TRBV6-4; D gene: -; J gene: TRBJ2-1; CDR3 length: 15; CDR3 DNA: TGTGCCAGCAGTGACTCGAATTTAGCTCGCAATGAGCAGTTCTTC; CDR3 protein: CASSDSNLARNEQFF
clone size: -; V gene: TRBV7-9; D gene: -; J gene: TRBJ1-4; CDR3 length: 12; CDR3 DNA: TGTGCCAGCAGGGGATTGAATGAAAAACTGTTTTTT; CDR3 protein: CASRGLNEKLFF
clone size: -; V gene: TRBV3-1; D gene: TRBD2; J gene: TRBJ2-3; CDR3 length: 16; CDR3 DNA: TGTGCCTGCAGCCCTCGGACTAGCGGGAGGGCAGATACGCAGTATTTT; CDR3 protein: CACSPRTSGRADTQYF
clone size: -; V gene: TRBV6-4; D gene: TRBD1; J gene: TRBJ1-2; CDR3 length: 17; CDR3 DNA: TGTGCCAGCAGTGACACTGGGACAGGCGCAACAAGCTATGGCTACACCTTC; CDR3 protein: CASSDTGTGATSYGYTF
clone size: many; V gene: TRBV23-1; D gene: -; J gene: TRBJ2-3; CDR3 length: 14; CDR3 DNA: TGCGCCAGCAGTGTGGGGGTTGGGGCAAATACGCAGTATTTT; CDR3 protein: CASSVGVGANTQYF
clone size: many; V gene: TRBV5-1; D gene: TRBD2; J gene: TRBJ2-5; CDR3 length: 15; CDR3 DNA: TGCGCCAGCAGCTTGGGACTAGCAAGAGGAGAGACCCAGTACTTC; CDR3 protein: CASSLGLARGETQYF
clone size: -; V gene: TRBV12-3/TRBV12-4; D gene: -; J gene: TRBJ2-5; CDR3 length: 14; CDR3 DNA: TGTGCCAGCAGCGACGTTAGCCGGGTAGAGACCCAGTACTTC; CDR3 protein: CASSDVSRVETQYF
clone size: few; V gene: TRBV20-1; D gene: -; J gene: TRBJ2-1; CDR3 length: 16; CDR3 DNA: TGCAGTGCTAGAGATCGCCCCCAGCGCTTCTACAATGAGCAGTTCTTC; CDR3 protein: CSARDRPQRFYNEQFF
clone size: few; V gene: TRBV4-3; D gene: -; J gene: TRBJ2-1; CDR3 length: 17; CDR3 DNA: TGCGCCAGCAGCCAAGAAACGATCGAGCGGAGCTCGGTTGAGCAGTTCTTC; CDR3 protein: CASSQETIERSSVEQFF
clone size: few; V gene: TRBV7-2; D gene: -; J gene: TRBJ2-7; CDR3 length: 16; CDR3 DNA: TGTGCCAGCAGCTTAGGTCCGTTTCAAAGCTCCTACGAGCAGTACTTC; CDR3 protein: CASSLGPFQSSYEQYF
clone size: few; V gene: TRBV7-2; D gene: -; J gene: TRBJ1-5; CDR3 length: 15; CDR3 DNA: TGTGCCAGCAGCTTAGAGGGGGGGGCTCGGCAGCCCCAGCATTTT; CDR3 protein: CASSLEGGARQPQHF
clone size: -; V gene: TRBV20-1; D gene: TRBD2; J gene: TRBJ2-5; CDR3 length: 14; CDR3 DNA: TGCAGTACCAAGGTAGCGGGAGTGAGAGAGACCCAGTACTTC; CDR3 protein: CSTKVAGVRETQYF
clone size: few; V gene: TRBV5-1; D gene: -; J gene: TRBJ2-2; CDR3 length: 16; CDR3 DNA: TGCGCCAGCAGCTCCTCCGGGACAAGGAACACCGGGGAGCTGTTTTTT; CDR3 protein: CASSSSGTRNTGELFF
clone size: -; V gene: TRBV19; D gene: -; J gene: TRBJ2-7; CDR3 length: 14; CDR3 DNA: TGTGCCAGTACCTGGGACGGAAACTCCTACGAGCAGTACTTC; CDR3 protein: CASTWDGNSYEQYF
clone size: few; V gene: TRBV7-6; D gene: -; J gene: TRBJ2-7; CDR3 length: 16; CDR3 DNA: TGTGCCAGCAGTCCAGAAGCAGTCTCCCTTACCTACGAGCAGTACTTC; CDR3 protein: CASSPEAVSLTYEQYF
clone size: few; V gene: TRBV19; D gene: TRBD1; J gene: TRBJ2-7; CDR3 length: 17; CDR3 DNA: TGTGCCAGTAGTATAGTGGGGCCGGGACAGGAGCCTTACGAGCAGTACTTC; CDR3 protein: CASSIVGPGQEPYEQYF
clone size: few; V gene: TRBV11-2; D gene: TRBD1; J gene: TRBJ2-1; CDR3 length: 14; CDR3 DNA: TGTGCCAGCAGCTTTGACAGGGGTAATGCCGGGCAGTTCTTC; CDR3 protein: CASSFDRGNAGQFF
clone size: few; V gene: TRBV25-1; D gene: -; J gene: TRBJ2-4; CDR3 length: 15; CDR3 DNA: TGTGCCAGCAGTGAGGTTGGTAGCCTGAGGGACATTCAGTACTTC; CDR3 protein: CASSEVGSLRDIQYF
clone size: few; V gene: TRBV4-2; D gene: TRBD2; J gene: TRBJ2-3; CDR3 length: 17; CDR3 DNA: TGTGCCAGCAGCCAAGCCTCTAGCGGGACTAGCACAGATACGCAGTATTTT; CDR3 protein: CASSQASSGTSTDTQYF
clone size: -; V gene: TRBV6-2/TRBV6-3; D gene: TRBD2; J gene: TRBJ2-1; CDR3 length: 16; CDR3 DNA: TGTGCCAGATCTCCGGGACTAGCGGGAGGAGAAGATGAGCAGTTCTTC; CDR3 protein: CARSPGLAGGEDEQFF
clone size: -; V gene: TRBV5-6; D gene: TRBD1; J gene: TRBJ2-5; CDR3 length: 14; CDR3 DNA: TGTGCCAGCAGCGTTACCGGGACAGGGGAGACCCAGTACTTC; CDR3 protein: CASSVTGTGETQYF
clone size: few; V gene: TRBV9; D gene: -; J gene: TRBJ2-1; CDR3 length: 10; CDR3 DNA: TGTGCCAGCAGCGACATAGAGCAGTTCTTC; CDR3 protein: CASSDIEQFF